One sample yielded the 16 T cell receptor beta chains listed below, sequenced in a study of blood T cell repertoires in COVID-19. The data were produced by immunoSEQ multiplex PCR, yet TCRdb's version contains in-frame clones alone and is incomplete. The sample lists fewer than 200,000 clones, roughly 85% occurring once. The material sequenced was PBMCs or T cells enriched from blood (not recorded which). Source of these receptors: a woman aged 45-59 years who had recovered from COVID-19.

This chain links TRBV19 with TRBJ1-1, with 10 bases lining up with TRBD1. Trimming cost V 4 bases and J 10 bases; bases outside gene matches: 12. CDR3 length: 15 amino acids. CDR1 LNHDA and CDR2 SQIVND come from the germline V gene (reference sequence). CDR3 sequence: CASSTLTGGEVLAFF. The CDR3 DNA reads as TGTGCCAGTAGTACCCTGACAGGGGGCGAGGTCTTAGCTTTCTTT.

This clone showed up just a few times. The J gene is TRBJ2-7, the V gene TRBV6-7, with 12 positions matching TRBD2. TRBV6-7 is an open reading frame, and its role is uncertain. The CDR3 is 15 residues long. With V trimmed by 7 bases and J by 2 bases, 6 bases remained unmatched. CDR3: CASTSGLAGTYEQYV. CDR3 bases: TGTGCCAGCACTTCAGGACTAGCGGGGACCTACGAGCAGTACGTC.

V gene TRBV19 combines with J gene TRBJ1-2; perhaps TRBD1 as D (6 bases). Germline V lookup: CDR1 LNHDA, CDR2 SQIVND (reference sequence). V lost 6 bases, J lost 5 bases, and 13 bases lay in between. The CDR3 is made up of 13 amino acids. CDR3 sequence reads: CASRWTVGYGYTF. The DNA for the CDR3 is TGTGCCAGTAGGTGGACAGTAGGGTATGGCTACACCTTC.

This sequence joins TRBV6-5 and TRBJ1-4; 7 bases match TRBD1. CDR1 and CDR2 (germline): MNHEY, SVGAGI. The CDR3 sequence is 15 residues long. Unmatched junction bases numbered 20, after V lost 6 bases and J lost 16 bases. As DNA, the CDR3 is TGTGCCAGCAGGGACAGGAAGGGGGTTACGTCCCCACCGTTTTTT. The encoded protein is CASRDRKGVTSPPFF.

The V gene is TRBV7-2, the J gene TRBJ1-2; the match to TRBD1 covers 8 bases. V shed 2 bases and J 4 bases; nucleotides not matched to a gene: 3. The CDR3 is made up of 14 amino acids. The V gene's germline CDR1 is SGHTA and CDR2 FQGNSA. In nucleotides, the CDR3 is TGTGCCAGCAGCTTATCAGGGGGCTTCTATGGCTACACCTTC. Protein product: CASSLSGGFYGYTF. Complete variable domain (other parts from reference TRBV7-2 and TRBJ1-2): GAGVSQSPSNKVTEKGKDVELRCDPISGHTALYWYRQSLGQGLEFLIYFQGNSAPDKSGLPSDRFSAERTGGSVSTLTIQRTQQEDSAVYLCASSLSGGFYGYTFGSGTRLTVV.

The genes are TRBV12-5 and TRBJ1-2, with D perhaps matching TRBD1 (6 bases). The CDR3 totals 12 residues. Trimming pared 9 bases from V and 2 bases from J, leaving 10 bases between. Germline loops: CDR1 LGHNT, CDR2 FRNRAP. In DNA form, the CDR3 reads TGTGCTAGCTTTGGACAGAACTATGGCTACACCTTC. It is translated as CASFGQNYGYTF.

The CDR3 sequence: CASSELGAVGNTIYF. CDR3 coding DNA: TGTGCCAGCAGTGAATTGGGGGCTGTAGGAAACACCATATATTTT. This chain joins TRBV2 and TRBJ1-3; tentatively, D is TRBD1 (6 bases). V lost 2 bases, J lost 4 bases, and 12 bases lay in between. Germline values: CDR1 SNHLY, CDR2 FYNNEI. The CDR3 is 15 amino acids.

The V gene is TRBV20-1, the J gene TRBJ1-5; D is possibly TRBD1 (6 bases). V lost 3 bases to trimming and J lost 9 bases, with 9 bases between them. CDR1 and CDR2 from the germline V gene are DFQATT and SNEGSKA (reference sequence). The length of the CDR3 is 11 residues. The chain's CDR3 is CSASLQGPQHF. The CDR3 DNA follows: TGCAGTGCTAGTCTACAGGGGCCCCAGCATTTT.

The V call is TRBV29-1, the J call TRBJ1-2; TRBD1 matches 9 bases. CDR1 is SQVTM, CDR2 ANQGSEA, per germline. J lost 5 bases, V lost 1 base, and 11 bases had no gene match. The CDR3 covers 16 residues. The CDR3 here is CSVEVRIRTGAYGYTF. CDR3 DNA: TGCAGCGTTGAAGTACGAATAAGGACAGGGGCTTATGGCTACACCTTC. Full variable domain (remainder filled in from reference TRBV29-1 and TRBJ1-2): SAVISQKPSRDICQRGTSLTIQCQVDSQVTMMFWYRQQPGQSLTLIATANQGSEATYESGFVIDKFPISRPNLTFSTLTVSNMSPEDSSIYLCSVEVRIRTGAYGYTFGSGTRLTVV.

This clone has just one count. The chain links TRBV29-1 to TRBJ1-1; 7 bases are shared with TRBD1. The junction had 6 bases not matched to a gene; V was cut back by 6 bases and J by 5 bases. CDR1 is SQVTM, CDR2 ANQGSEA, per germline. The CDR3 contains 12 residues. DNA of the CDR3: TGCAGCGTCCCGACAGGGAGGACTGAAGCTTTCTTT. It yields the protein CSVPTGRTEAFF.

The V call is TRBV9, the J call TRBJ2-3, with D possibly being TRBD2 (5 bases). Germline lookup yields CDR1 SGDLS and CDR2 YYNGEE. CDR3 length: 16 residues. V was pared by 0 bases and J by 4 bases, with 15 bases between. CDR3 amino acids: CASSVEWRRAADTQYF. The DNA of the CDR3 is TGTGCCAGCAGCGTAGAGTGGAGGAGAGCCGCAGATACGCAGTATTTT.

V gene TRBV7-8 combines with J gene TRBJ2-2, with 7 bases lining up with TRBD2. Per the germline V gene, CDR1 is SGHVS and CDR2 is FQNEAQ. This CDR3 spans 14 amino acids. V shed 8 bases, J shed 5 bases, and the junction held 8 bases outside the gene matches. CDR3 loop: CASRGGYMTGELFF. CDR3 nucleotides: TGTGCCAGCCGGGGAGGGTACATGACCGGGGAGCTGTTTTTT.

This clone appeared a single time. CDR3 sequence: CASSFGEGRAEAFF. The CDR3, as DNA: TGCGCCAGCAGCTTCGGGGAGGGTAGGGCCGAAGCTTTCTTT. This rearrangement joins TRBV5-1 to TRBJ1-1; D gene uncertain. The CDR3 runs to 14 residues. Germline V gene data show CDR1 as SGHRS and CDR2 as YFSETQ. V lost 2 bases to trimming and J lost 8 bases, with 16 bases between them.

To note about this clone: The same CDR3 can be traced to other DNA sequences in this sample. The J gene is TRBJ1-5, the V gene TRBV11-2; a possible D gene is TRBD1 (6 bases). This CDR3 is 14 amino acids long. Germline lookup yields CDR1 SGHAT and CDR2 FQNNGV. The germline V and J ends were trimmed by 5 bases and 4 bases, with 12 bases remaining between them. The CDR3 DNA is TGTGCCAGCAGCCCACAGGGACGTAATCAGCCCCAGCATTTT. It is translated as CASSPQGRNQPQHF.

The CDR3 reads CASRQGMDYGYTF. The CDR3 region has the DNA TGTGCCAGTAGACAGGGAATGGACTATGGCTACACCTTC. The chain couples TRBV6-5 to TRBJ1-2, with 7 bases identical to TRBD1. This CDR3 has 13 residues. J gave up 3 bases and V 9 bases, and 7 bases lay outside the gene matches. CDR1 is MNHEY and CDR2 is SVGAGI in the germline V gene.

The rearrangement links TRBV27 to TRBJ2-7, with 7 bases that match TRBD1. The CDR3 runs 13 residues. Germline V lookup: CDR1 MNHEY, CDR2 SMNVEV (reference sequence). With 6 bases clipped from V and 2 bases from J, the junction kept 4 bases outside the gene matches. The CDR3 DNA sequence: TGTGCCAGCAGCCCCGGACAGGCCTACGAGCAGTACGTC. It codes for CASSPGQAYEQYV.